This T cell receptor beta chain was recorded in a study of spatial heterogeneity in lung cancer. For the study at large: Among detected sequences, beta-chain ones consistently exceeded alpha-chain ones in number.

TCRdb fed the 5' RACE reads into MiXCR, producing one record per CDR3 protein. The sample shows roughly 24,000 distinct CDR3 sequences, 8.5% to 10% of them seen only once. Time point described: blood at routine non-recurrence follow-up after resection. CDR3 size: 13 residues. V gave up 2 bases and J gave up 8 bases, with 7 bases separating them. CDR1 and CDR2 from the germline V gene are MNHEY and SMNVEV (reference sequence). Sample: PBMCs, taken at follow-up. The rearrangement joins TRBV27 to TRBJ1-6; D is unclear. This clonotype was sampled from a male donor with early-stage non-small cell lung cancer. This CDR3 reads CASSLVKDSPLHF. The CDR3 nucleotides read TGTGCCAGCAGTTTAGTAAAGGATTCACCCCTCCACTTT.